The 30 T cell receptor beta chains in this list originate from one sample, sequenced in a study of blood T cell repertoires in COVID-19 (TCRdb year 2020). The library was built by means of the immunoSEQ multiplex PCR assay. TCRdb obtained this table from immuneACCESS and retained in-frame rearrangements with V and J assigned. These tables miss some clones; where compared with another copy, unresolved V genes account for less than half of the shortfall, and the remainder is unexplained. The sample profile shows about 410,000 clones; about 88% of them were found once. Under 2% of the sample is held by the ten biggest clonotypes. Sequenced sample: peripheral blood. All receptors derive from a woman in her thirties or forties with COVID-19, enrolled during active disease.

CDR3 sequence reads: CASSSSPGQGIYRLFF. The DNA for the CDR3 is TGCGCCAGCAGCTCCTCTCCGGGACAGGGAATTTATCGGCTGTTTTTT. The J gene is TRBJ1-4, the V gene TRBV5-1; 9 positions agree with TRBD1. CDR3 length: 16 residues. With V trimmed by 3 bases and J by 14 bases, 17 bases remained unmatched. The germline CDR1 and CDR2 sequences are SGHRS and YFSETQ.

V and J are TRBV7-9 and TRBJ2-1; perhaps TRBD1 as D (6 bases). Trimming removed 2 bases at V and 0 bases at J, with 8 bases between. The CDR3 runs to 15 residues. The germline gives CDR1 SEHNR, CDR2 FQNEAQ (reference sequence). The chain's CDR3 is CASSLQGSSYNEQFF. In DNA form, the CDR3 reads TGTGCCAGCAGCTTACAGGGGAGCTCCTACAATGAGCAGTTCTTC.

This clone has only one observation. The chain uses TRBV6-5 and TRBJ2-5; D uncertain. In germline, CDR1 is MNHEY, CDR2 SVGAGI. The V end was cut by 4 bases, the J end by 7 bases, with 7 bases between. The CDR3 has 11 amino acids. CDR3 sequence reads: CASSSTGTQYF. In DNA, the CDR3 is TGTGCCAGCAGTTCAACCGGGACCCAGTACTTC.

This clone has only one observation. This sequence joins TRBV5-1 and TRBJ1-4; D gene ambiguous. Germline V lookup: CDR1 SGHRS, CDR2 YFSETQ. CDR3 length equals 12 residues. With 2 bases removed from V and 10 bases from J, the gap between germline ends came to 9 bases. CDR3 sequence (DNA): TGCGCCAGCAGCTTCCGTGGGCGAAAACTGTTTTTT. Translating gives CASSFRGRKLFF.

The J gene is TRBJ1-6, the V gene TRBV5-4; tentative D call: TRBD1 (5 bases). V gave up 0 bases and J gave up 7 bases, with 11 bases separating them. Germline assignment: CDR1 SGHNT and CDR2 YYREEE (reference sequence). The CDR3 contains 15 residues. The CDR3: CASSLDGGLNSPLHF. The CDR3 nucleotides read TGTGCCAGCAGCTTGGATGGGGGACTCAATTCACCCCTCCACTTT.

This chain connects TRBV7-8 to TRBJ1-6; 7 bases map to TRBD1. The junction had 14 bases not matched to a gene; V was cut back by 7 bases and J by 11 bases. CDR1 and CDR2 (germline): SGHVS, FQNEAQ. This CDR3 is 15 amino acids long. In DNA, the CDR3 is TGTGCCAGCACCCCGCTTACGGGACAGAAAACACCCCTCCACTTT. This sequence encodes CASTPLTGQKTPLHF.

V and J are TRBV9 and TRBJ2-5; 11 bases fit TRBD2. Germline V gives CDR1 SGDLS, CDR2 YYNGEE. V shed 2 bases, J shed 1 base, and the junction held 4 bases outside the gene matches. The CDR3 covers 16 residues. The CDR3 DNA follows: TGTGCCAGCAGCGTCGGGACTAGCGGCAGCCAAGAGACCCAGTACTTC. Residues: CASSVGTSGSQETQYF.

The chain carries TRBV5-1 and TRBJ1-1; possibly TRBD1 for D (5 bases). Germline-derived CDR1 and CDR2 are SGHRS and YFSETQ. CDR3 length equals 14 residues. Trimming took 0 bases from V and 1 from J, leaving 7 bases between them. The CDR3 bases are TGCGCCAGCAGCTTGGACGGACAGAACACTGAAGCTTTCTTT. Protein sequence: CASSLDGQNTEAFF.

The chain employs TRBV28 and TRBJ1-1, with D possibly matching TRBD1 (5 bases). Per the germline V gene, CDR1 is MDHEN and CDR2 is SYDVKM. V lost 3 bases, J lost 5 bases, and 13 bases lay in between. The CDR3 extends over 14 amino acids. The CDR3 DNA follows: TGTGCCAGCAGTTTCCAGGCAGGGCGGACTGAAGCTTTCTTT. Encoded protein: CASSFQAGRTEAFF.

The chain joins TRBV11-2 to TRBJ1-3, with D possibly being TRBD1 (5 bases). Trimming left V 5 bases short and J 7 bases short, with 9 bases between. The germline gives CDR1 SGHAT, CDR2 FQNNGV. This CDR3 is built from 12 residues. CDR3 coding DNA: TGTGCCAGCAGCCTTGGGGGGAACACCATATATTTT. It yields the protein CASSLGGNTIYF.

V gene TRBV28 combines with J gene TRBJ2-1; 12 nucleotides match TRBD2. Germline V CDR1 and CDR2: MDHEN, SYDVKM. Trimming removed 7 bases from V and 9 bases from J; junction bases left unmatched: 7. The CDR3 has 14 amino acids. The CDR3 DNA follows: TGTGCCAGCACGCTAGCGGGAGGGCACGGTGAGCAGTTCTTC. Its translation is CASTLAGGHGEQFF.

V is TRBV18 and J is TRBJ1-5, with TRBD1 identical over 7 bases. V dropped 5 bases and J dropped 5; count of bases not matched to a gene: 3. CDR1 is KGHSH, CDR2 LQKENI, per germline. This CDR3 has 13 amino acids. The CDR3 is CASSYRGDQPQHF. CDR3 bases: TGTGCCAGCTCATACAGGGGTGATCAGCCCCAGCATTTT. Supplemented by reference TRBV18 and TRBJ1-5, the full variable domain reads NAGVMQNPRHLVRRRGQEARLRCSPMKGHSHVYWYRQLPEEGLKFMVYLQKENIIDESGMPKERFSAEFPKEGPSILRIQQVVRGDSAAYFCASSYRGDQPQHFGDGTRLSIL.

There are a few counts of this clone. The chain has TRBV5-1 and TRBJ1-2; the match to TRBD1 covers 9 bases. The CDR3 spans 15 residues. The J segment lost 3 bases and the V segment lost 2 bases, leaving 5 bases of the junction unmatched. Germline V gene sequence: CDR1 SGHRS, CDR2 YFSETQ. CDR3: CASSLGDRVDYGYTF. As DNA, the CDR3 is TGCGCCAGCAGCTTAGGGGACAGGGTCGACTATGGCTACACCTTC. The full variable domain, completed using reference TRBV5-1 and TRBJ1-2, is KAGVTQTPRYLIKTRGQQVTLSCSPISGHRSVSWYQQTPGQGLQFLFEYFSETQRNKGNFPGRFSGRQFSNSRSEMNVSTLELGDSALYLCASSLGDRVDYGYTFGSGTRLTVV.

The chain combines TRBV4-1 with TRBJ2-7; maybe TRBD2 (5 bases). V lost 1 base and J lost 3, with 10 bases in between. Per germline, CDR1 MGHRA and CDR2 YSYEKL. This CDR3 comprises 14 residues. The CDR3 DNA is TGCGCCAGCAGCCAAGTCGGGAATTTCTACGAGCAGTACTTC. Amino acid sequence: CASSQVGNFYEQYF.

CDR3 in DNA: TGTGCCAGCAGTTCCTGGAACAGGGGAGATGGCTATGGCTACACCTTC. Amino acids: CASSSWNRGDGYGYTF. The V call is TRBV27, the J call TRBJ1-2, with 7 bases matching TRBD1. The V segment lost 4 bases and the J segment 4 bases; nucleotides outside the gene matches: 12. The CDR3 runs to 16 residues. The germline gives CDR1 MNHEY, CDR2 SMNVEV (reference sequence).

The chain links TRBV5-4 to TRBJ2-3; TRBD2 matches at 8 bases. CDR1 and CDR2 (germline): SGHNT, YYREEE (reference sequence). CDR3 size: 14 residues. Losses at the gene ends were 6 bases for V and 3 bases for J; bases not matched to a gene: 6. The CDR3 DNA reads TGTGCCAGCAACCAGCGGGAGTTTACAGATACGCAGTATTTT. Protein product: CASNQREFTDTQYF. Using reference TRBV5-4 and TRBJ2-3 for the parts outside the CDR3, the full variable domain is ETGVTQSPTHLIKTRGQQVTLRCSSQSGHNTVSWYQQALGQGPQFIFQYYREEENGRGNFPPRFSGLQFPNYSSELNVNALELDDSALYLCASNQREFTDTQYFGPGTRLTVL.

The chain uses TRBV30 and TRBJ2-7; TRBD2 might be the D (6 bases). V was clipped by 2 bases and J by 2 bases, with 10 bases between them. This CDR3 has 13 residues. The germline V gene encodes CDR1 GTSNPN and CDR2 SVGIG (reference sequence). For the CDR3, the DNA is TGTGCCTGGAGTCCGCGGGAACCCTACGAGCAGTACTTC. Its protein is CAWSPREPYEQYF.

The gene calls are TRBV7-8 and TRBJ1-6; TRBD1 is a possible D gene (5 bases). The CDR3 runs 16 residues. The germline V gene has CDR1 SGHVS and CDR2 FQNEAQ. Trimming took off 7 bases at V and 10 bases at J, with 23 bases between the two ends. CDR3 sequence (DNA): TGTGCCAGCACCCCGACCCCCCAAGGGGCCCACTCACCCCTCCACTTT. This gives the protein CASTPTPQGAHSPLHF.

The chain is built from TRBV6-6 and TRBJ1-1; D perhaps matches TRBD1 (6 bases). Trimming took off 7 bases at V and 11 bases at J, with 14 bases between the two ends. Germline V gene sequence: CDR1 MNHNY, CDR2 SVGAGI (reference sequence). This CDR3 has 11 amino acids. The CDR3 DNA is TGTGCCAGCAAGCAGGGGAAAGGGGCTTTCTTT. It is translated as CASKQGKGAFF.

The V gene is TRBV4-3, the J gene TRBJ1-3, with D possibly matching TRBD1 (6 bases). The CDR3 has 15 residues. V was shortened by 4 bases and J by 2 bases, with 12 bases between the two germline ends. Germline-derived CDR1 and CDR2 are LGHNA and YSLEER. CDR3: CASSRNRAAGNTIYF. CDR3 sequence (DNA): TGCGCCAGCAGCCGCAACAGGGCGGCTGGAAACACCATATATTTT.

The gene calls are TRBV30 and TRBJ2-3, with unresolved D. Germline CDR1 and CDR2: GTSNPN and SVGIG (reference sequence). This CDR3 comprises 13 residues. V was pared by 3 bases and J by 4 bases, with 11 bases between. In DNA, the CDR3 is TGTGCCTGGAGAACCCCGGGTGCAGATACGCAGTATTTT. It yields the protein CAWRTPGADTQYF.

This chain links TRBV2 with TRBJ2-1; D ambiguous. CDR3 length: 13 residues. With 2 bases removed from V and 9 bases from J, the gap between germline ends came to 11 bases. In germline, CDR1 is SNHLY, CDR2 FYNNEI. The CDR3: CASSEMVASEQFF. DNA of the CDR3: TGTGCCAGCAGTGAAATGGTAGCTAGTGAGCAGTTCTTC.

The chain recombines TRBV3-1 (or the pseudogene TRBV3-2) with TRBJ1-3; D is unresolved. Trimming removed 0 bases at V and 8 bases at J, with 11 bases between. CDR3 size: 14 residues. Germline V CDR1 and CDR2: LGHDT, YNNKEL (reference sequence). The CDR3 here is CASSQDWKRDTIYF. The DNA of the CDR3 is TGTGCCAGCAGCCAAGATTGGAAGAGGGACACCATATATTTT.

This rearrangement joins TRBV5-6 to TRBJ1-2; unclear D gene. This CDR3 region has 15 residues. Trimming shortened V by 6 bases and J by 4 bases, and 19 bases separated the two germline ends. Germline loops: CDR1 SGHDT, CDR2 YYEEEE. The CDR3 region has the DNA TGTGCCAGCACCCCTCTGAAAGACGGCGGCTATGGCTACACCTTC. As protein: CASTPLKDGGYGYTF.

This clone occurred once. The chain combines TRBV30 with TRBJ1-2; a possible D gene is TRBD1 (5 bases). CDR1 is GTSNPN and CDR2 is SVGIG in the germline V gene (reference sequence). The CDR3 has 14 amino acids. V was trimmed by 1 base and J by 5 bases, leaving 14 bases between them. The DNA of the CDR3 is TGTGCCTGGAGTGCACCCCCGGACAAGTATGGCTACACCTTC. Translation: CAWSAPPDKYGYTF.

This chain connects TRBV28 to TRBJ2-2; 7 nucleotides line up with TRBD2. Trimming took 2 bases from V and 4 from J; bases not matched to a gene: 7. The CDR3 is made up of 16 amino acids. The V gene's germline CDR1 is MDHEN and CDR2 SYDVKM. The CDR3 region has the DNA TGTGCCAGCAGTTTACCGGCGGGGGTGGGCACCGGGGAGCTGTTTTTT. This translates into CASSLPAGVGTGELFF.

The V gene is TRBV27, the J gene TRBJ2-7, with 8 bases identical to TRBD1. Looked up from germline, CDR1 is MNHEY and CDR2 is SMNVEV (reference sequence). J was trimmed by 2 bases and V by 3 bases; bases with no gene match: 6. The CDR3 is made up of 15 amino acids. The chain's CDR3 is CASSLTGEKTYEQYF. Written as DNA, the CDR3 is TGTGCCAGCAGTTTGACAGGGGAGAAGACCTACGAGCAGTACTTC.

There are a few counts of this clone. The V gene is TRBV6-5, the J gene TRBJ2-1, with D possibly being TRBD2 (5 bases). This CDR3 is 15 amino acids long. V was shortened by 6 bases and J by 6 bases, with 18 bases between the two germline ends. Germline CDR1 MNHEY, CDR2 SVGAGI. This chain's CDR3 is CASRHEGGRGNEQFF. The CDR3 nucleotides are TGTGCCAGCAGACACGAGGGCGGAAGAGGCAATGAGCAGTTCTTC.

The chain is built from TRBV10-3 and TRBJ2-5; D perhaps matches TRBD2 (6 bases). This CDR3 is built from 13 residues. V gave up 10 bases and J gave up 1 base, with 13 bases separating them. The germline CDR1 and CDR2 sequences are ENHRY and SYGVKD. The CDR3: CASGDHTQETQYF. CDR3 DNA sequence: TGTGCCAGCGGGGACCACACCCAAGAGACCCAGTACTTC.

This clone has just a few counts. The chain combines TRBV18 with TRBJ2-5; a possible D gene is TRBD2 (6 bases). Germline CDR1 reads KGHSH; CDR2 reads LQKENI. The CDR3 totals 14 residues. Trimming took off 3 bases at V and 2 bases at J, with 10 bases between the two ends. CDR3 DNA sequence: TGTGCCAGCTCACCCGGGACTTGGCAAGAGACCCAGTACTTC. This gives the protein CASSPGTWQETQYF.